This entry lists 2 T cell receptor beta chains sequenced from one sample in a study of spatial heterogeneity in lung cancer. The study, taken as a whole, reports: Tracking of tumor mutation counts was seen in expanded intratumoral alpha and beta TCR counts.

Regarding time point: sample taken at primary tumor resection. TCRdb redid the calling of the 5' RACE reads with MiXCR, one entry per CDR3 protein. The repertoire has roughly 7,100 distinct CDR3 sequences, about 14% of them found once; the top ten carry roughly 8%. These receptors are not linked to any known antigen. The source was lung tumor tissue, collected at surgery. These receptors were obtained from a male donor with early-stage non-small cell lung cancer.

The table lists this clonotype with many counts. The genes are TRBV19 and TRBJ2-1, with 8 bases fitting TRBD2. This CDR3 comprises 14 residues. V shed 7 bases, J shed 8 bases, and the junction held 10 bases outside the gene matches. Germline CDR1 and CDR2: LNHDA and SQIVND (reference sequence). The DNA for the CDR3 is TGTGCCAGTACGGACGGGAGGGTTCGGGATGAGCAGTTCTTC. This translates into CASTDGRVRDEQFF.

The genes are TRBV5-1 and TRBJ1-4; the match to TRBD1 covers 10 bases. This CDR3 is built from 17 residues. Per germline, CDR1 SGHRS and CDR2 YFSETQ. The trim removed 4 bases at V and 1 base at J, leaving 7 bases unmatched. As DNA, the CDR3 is TGCGCCAGCAGCCGGGACAGGGGTTACGGAACTAATGAAAAACTGTTTTTT. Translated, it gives CASSRDRGYGTNEKLFF.